This is a list of T cell receptor beta chains from one sample in a study of response to subunit inactivated influenza vaccine. TCRdb re-called the RT-PCR reads with MiXCR, one entry per CDR3 protein. The data contain about 780,000 distinct CDR3 sequences, about 18% of them seen just once; the ten biggest clones take up 11%. The starting material was PBMCs from blood, obtained roughly 5 days after vaccination. The receptors derive from a man aged 50-59 years who received an inactivated influenza vaccine. The CDR3 runs from the conserved cysteine through the conserved F or W. Each record gives: V gene, D gene, clone size, J gene, CDR3 protein, CDR3 DNA. A D gene is named only where the DNA matches it firmly. A clone size is listed for some rows: how often the clone was seen (once, few, many), or a class if it is expanded.

TRBV9	NA	NA	TRBJ2-1	CASSVERNSYNEQFF	TGTGCCAGCAGCGTAGAACGCAATTCCTACAATGAGCAGTTCTTC
TRBV20-1	TRBD2	NA	TRBJ2-3	CSARGLAARTDTQYF	TGCAGTGCTAGGGGACTAGCGGCCCGCACAGATACGCAGTATTTT
TRBV5-1	NA	few	TRBJ1-3	CASSLEVSSGNTIYF	TGCGCCAGCAGCTTGGAAGTATCCTCTGGAAACACCATATATTTT
TRBV7-9	TRBD2	NA	TRBJ2-5	CASSSGTSGSRAGYF	TGTGCCAGCAGTTCCGGGACTAGCGGGAGTCGAGCGGGGTACTTC
TRBV11-2	NA	many	TRBJ1-2	CASSLGDWGYTF	TGTGCCAGCAGCTTAGGGGACTGGGGCTACACCTTC
TRBV27	TRBD2	NA	TRBJ2-1	CASSPLAGVRNNEQFF	TGTGCCAGCAGTCCTTTAGCGGGGGTGCGGAACAATGAGCAGTTCTTC
TRBV20-1	TRBD1	NA	TRBJ2-2	CSARNRGTGELFF	TGCAGTGCTAGAAACAGGGGTACCGGGGAGCTGTTTTTT
TRBV20-1	TRBD2	few	TRBJ2-3	CSAPGLAGRTDTQYF	TGCAGTGCGCCAGGACTAGCAGGAAGGACGGATACGCAGTATTTT
TRBV7-9	NA	many	TRBJ2-5	CASSYSWETQYF	TGTGCCAGCAGCTATTCATGGGAGACCCAGTACTTC
TRBV5-1	NA	few	TRBJ2-3	CASSLESRLSTDTQYF	TGCGCCAGCAGCTTGGAGTCAAGACTTAGCACAGATACGCAGTATTTT
TRBV20-1	NA	NA	TRBJ2-1	CSASDIDVWQFF	TGCAGTGCTAGCGACATTGACGTTTGGCAGTTCTTC
TRBV6-1	NA	few	TRBJ2-5	CASRAGTRARETQYF	TGTGCCAGCAGGGCCGGGACCCGGGCGAGGGAGACCCAGTACTTC
TRBV5-1	TRBD1	few	TRBJ2-7	CASSGPGTGREQYF	TGCGCCAGCAGCGGGCCCGGGACAGGTCGCGAGCAGTACTTC
TRBV12-3/TRBV12-4	NA	few	TRBJ1-1	CASSPGTSKATEAFF	TGTGCCAGCAGTCCTGGGACATCGAAGGCCACTGAAGCTTTCTTT
TRBV6-5	TRBD1	many	TRBJ2-1	CASSYTGTGSYNEQFF	TGTGCCAGCAGTTACACCGGGACAGGGTCTTACAATGAGCAGTTCTTC
TRBV6-5	TRBD1	NA	TRBJ2-2	CASSSRTGHTNTGELFF	TGTGCCAGCAGTTCTCGGACAGGCCATACGAACACCGGGGAGCTGTTTTTT
TRBV5-4	TRBD2	NA	TRBJ2-5	CASSPLLSGGGETQYF	TGTGCCAGCAGCCCCCTTTTGAGCGGGGGGGGAGAGACCCAGTACTTC
TRBV5-1	NA	few	TRBJ2-7	CASSLAGHQASYEQYF	TGCGCCAGCAGCTTGGCCGGCCACCAGGCATCCTACGAGCAGTACTTC
TRBV4-2	TRBD2	NA	TRBJ2-4	CASSQSAGGPLIQYF	TGTGCCAGCAGCCAGTCGGCGGGGGGGCCACTCATTCAGTACTTC
TRBV6-5	TRBD1	few	TRBJ2-5	CASSYSGTGIQETQYF	TGTGCCAGCAGTTACTCAGGGACAGGGATTCAAGAGACCCAGTACTTC
TRBV10-3	NA	few	TRBJ1-1	CAISEFSDRPSIGAEAFF	TGTGCCATCAGTGAGTTTTCGGACAGACCGTCCATCGGGGCTGAAGCTTTCTTT
TRBV6-1	NA	few	TRBJ1-3	CASSRVDKSGNTIYF	TGTGCCAGCAGTCGTGTGGACAAATCTGGAAACACCATATATTTT
TRBV30	NA	NA	TRBJ1-1	CAWIRVTEAFF	TGTGCCTGGATACGTGTAACAGAAGCTTTCTTT
TRBV9	NA	once	TRBJ2-1	CASSLFPLGGEQFF	TGTGCCAGCAGCCTCTTCCCTCTAGGGGGTGAGCAGTTCTTC
TRBV20-1	NA	NA	TRBJ2-3	CSARMATSTDTQYF	TGCAGTGCTAGGATGGCCACTAGCACAGATACGCAGTATTTT
TRBV12-3/TRBV12-4	TRBD2	many	TRBJ2-7	CASSRTSGGPRDEQYF	TGTGCCAGCAGTCGGACTAGCGGGGGCCCCAGGGACGAGCAGTACTTC
TRBV20-1	NA	NA	TRBJ2-1	CSANPNEQFF	TGCAGTGCTAACCCCAATGAGCAGTTCTTC
TRBV30	NA	few	TRBJ2-7	CAWSLDRISYEQYF	TGTGCCTGGAGTCTCGACAGGATCTCCTACGAGCAGTACTTC
TRBV5-1	NA	few	TRBJ2-1	CASSLADPGYNEQFF	TGCGCCAGCAGCTTGGCGGACCCAGGATACAATGAGCAGTTCTTC
TRBV20-1	TRBD2	few	TRBJ2-3	CSYSSGGARRNTDTQYF	TGCAGTTATTCTAGCGGGGGGGCCCGTCGAAACACAGATACGCAGTATTTT
TRBV10-3	TRBD1	NA	TRBJ2-2	CAISGRTGGANTGELFF	TGTGCCATCAGTGGCCGAACAGGGGGCGCAAACACCGGGGAGCTGTTTTTT
TRBV20-1	NA	few	TRBJ2-3	CSARVDRNTDTQYF	TGCAGTGCTAGAGTCGACAGAAACACAGATACGCAGTATTTT
TRBV9	TRBD2	few	TRBJ2-1	CASSPRPSGEYNEQFF	TGTGCCAGCAGCCCGAGACCTAGCGGGGAGTACAATGAGCAGTTCTTC
TRBV6-5	NA	few	TRBJ2-1	CASGPHRNEQFF	TGTGCCAGCGGCCCCCATCGAAATGAGCAGTTCTTC
TRBV29-1	TRBD1	few	TRBJ2-6	CSVGDRVGANVLTF	TGCAGCGTTGGGGACAGGGTTGGGGCCAACGTCCTGACTTTC
TRBV4-3	NA	few	TRBJ2-2	CASSQDGQGPFAGELFF	TGCGCCAGCAGCCAAGATGGGCAGGGTCCCTTTGCCGGGGAGCTGTTTTTT
TRBV29-1	NA	few	TRBJ2-1	CSVDTSRNEQFF	TGCAGCGTTGATACTAGTCGGAATGAGCAGTTCTTC
TRBV7-2	TRBD2	NA	TRBJ2-7	CASSFRDYYEQYF	TGTGCCAGCAGCTTCCGGGACTACTACGAGCAGTACTTC
TRBV5-1	NA	NA	TRBJ2-2	CASIDGVHGELFF	TGCGCCAGCATTGATGGGGTGCACGGGGAGCTGTTTTTT
TRBV7-6	TRBD1	few	TRBJ2-7	CASSNDRGLSYEQYF	TGTGCCAGTTCAAACGACAGGGGTCTTTCCTACGAGCAGTACTTC
TRBV4-2	TRBD2	few	TRBJ2-1	CASSHLAGEASNEQFF	TGTGCCAGCAGCCACCTGGCGGGGGAGGCTTCCAATGAGCAGTTCTTC
TRBV20-1	NA	few	TRBJ1-1	CSASRTNTEAFF	TGCAGTGCTAGTAGGACGAACACTGAAGCTTTCTTT
TRBV9	NA	NA	TRBJ2-7	CASSVGGGISYEQYF	TGTGCCAGCAGCGTAGGCGGCGGAATCTCCTACGAGCAGTACTTC
TRBV7-9	NA	NA	TRBJ2-5	CASSPPGSQYF	TGTGCCAGCAGCCCCCCAGGGAGTCAGTACTTC
TRBV5-1	TRBD2	NA	TRBJ2-1	CASSVSGWGNNEQFF	TGCGCCAGCAGCGTTAGCGGGTGGGGCAACAATGAGCAGTTCTTC